Below are 11 T cell receptor beta chains sequenced from a single sample in a study of patients and donors after allogeneic stem cell transplantation. TCRdb analysed the RT-PCR reads with MiXCR anew, one entry per CDR3 protein. The sample lists about 16,000 distinct CDR3 sequences, around a quarter occurring once. The specimen was blood, either unsorted or a sorted T cell fraction (not recorded which). Every receptor here comes from a human donor who was either an allogeneic HSCT recipient or a stem cell or donor lymphocyte infusion donor (not recorded which). It is not recorded whose cells these are; they may come from a transplant donor.

This clonotype was counted between two and nine times. The chain carries TRBV20-1 and TRBJ2-3, with 10 positions matching TRBD2. Germline CDR1 is DFQATT and CDR2 is SNEGSKA (reference sequence). V gave up 0 bases and J gave up 2 bases; unmatched junction bases: 5. This CDR3 region has 16 residues. CDR3 region: CSARDPLAGVTDTQYF. The CDR3 DNA reads as TGCAGTGCTAGAGATCCCCTAGCGGGGGTCACAGATACGCAGTATTTT.

This clonotype came up many times. The rearrangement uses TRBV20-1 and TRBJ1-2; D is unclear. Germline CDR1 and CDR2: DFQATT and SNEGSKA (reference sequence). Trimming left V 1 base short and J 1 base short, with 13 bases between. This CDR3 comprises 15 residues. The CDR3 here is CSARVDGFVNYGYTF. CDR3 DNA sequence: TGCAGTGCTAGAGTGGACGGATTCGTTAACTATGGCTACACCTTC.

The table lists this clonotype with a few counts. The V call is TRBV7-6, the J call TRBJ1-3; TRBD1 is a possible D gene (6 bases). From germline, CDR1 is SGHVS and CDR2 FNYEAQ. V was clipped by 4 bases and J by 2 bases, with 9 bases between them. The CDR3 has 14 amino acids. CDR3 residues: CASSSDRTGNTIYF. The DNA of the CDR3 is TGTGCCAGCAGCTCCGACAGGACTGGAAACACCATATATTTT.

Only a few counts were recorded for this clonotype. CDR3 region: CASSDQAGKLFF. The CDR3 region has the DNA TGTGCCAGCAGTGACCAGGCGGGAAAACTGTTTTTT. The gene calls are TRBV25-1 and TRBJ1-4, with D uncertain. CDR1 MGHDK and CDR2 SYGVNS come from the germline V gene. The CDR3 spans 12 residues. Trimming took off 3 bases at V and 10 bases at J, with 9 bases between the two ends. The complete variable domain, with remaining parts taken from reference TRBV25-1 and TRBJ1-4, reads EADIYQTPRYLVIGTGKKITLECSQTMGHDKMYWYQQDPGMELHLIHYSYGVNSTEKGDLSSESTVSRIRTEHFPLTLESARPSHTSQYLCASSDQAGKLFFGSGTQLSVL.

This clonotype came up a few times. The J gene is TRBJ1-6, the V gene TRBV11-1; D ambiguous. V was shortened by 3 bases and J by 7 bases, with 10 bases between the two germline ends. This CDR3 spans 14 amino acids. Germline V gene lookup returns CDR1 SGHAT and CDR2 FQDESV (reference sequence). CDR3 amino acids: CASSFGGPNSPLHF. The CDR3 DNA sequence: TGTGCCAGCAGCTTCGGAGGCCCCAATTCACCCCTCCACTTT.

The V and J genes are TRBV7-9 and TRBJ1-2; D gene uncertain. CDR1 is SEHNR and CDR2 is FQNEAQ in the germline V gene (reference sequence). Deletions cut 4 bases from V and 0 bases from J, with 6 bases between. This CDR3 has 13 amino acids. CDR3 region: CASSSGTNYGYTF. For the CDR3, the DNA is TGTGCCAGCAGCTCGGGGACTAACTATGGCTACACCTTC.

V is TRBV6-2 or TRBV6-3 and J is TRBJ1-1; a possible D gene is TRBD1 (6 bases). Trimming removed 0 bases at V and 0 bases at J, with 11 bases between. CDR1 is MNHEY and CDR2 is SVGEGT in the germline V gene. This CDR3 has 16 amino acids. The CDR3 coding sequence is TGTGCCAGCAGTTACTCGAGGGACAACATGAACACTGAAGCTTTCTTT. Its translation: CASSYSRDNMNTEAFF.

The sample holds a few counts of this clonotype. V is TRBV15 and J is TRBJ1-3; D remains ambiguous. The germline V and J ends were trimmed by 0 bases and 0 bases, with 9 bases remaining between them. CDR1 and CDR2 (germline): LNHNV, YYDKDF (reference sequence). This CDR3 region has 16 residues. CDR3 sequence: CATSRDRPSSGNTIYF. The CDR3 DNA follows: TGTGCCACCAGCAGAGATCGGCCGAGCTCTGGAAACACCATATATTTT. The entire variable domain, with the rest obtained from reference TRBV15 and TRBJ1-3, is as follows: DAMVIQNPRYQVTQFGKPVTLSCSQTLNHNVMYWYQQKSSQAPKLLFHYYDKDFNNEADTPDNFQSRRPNTSFCFLDIRSPGLGDTAMYLCATSRDRPSSGNTIYFGEGSWLTVV.

The chain combines TRBV9 with TRBJ1-1, with no clear D. CDR1 is SGDLS, CDR2 YYNGEE, per germline. This CDR3 is 13 amino acids long. The germline V and J ends were trimmed by 0 bases and 5 bases, with 8 bases remaining between them. CDR3 sequence reads: CASSVGGRTEAFF. In DNA form, the CDR3 reads TGTGCCAGCAGCGTAGGGGGTCGGACTGAAGCTTTCTTT.

The rearrangement uses TRBV5-1 and TRBJ1-2, with a possible D match to TRBD1 (6 bases). The CDR3 is 13 amino acids. Germline CDR1 SGHRS, CDR2 YFSETQ. V was trimmed by 2 bases and J by 7 bases, leaving 12 bases between them. The CDR3 DNA reads as TGCGCCAGCAGCTTACAGGGTGAATTTGGCTACACCTTC. Translating gives CASSLQGEFGYTF.

A few counts support this clonotype. This chain links TRBV5-1 with TRBJ1-1; no reliable D call. CDR1 SGHRS and CDR2 YFSETQ come from the germline V gene. V lost 1 base and J lost 3, with 10 bases in between. This CDR3 is 14 amino acids long. Here the CDR3 DNA reads TGCGCCAGCAGCTTGAATGTCTGGGACACTGAAGCTTTCTTT. This encodes CASSLNVWDTEAFF. Filled out from reference TRBV5-1 and TRBJ1-1, the complete variable domain reads KAGVTQTPRYLIKTRGQQVTLSCSPISGHRSVSWYQQTPGQGLQFLFEYFSETQRNKGNFPGRFSGRQFSNSRSEMNVSTLELGDSALYLCASSLNVWDTEAFFGQGTRLTVV.